The T cell receptor beta chain described here comes from a study of T cells in Graves' hyperthyroidism and ophthalmopathy. General observations from the study: Most thyroid clonotypes that were expanded above 0.001 also turned up in blood.

The source material, RNA transcripts, was used to amplify TCR beta CDR3 regions. The HTBI primer set drove a first-round RT-PCR of the TCR CDR3. TCRdb redid the calling of the multiplex PCR reads with MiXCR, one entry per CDR3 protein. The sample records roughly 550,000 distinct CDR3 sequences, more than 15% being singletons. On this clonotype itself: What it binds is not known.

Source material: blood. This receptor was obtained from a woman aged 25 to 39 with Graves' ophthalmopathy.

The CDR3 bases are TGTGCCAGTAGTGGAACAGGGAGGAATGAAAAACTGTTTTTT. This codes for CASSGTGRNEKLFF. The chain employs TRBV19 and TRBJ1-4; possible D gene TRBD1, 6 bases. Per germline, CDR1 LNHDA and CDR2 SQIVND (reference sequence). The V gene lost 5 bases and the J gene lost 5 bases, with 12 bases spanning the gap. The CDR3 spans 14 residues.